Listed below are T cell receptor beta chains from one sample, sequenced in a study of beta chain features in type 1 diabetes. Clones were sequenced by immunoSEQ multiplex PCR, and TCRdb holds only the in-frame ones, with some missing. The sample carries about 250,000 clones, around an eighth recorded once. Sequencing input: naive CD4+ T cells from blood. The receptor source for this set is a woman aged 40-49 years in good health. CDR3s include the opening cysteine and the closing phenylalanine or tryptophan. D genes are given only for firm matches. The size entry is marked missing in some rows and otherwise reads once, few, many or a size class.

>TRBJ2-5|few|NA|TRBV7-2
TGTGCCAGCAGCTTACTGGGGGGAAGCGCACGGACCCAGTACTTC
CASSLLGGSARTQYF
>TRBJ1-2|NA|TRBD1|TRBV6-1
TGTGCCAGCGCGGACAGGGCAGAATATGGCTACACCTTC
CASADRAEYGYTF
>TRBJ2-7|few|NA|TRBV5-1
TGCGCCAGCAGCAACCAGGTCTCCTACGAGCAGTACTTC
CASSNQVSYEQYF
>TRBJ1-2|few|NA|TRBV21-1
TGTGCCCTCCCGGTAGGCAGGGGATTTGTCTATGGCTACACCTTC
CALPVGRGFVYGYTF
>TRBJ2-7|NA|TRBD2|TRBV19
TGTGCCAGTAGTCTTGTAGCGGGGGGAACCTACGAGCAGTACTTC
CASSLVAGGTYEQYF
>TRBJ1-4|NA|NA|TRBV25-1
TGTGCCAGCAGTGATCTGCGGTATAATGAAAAACTGTTTTTT
CASSDLRYNEKLFF
>TRBJ2-2|few|NA|TRBV4-3
TGCGCCAGCAGCCAAAGGAGAACAGGTTTCGGAAACGGGGAGCTGTTTTTT
CASSQRRTGFGNGELFF
>TRBJ2-2|NA|TRBD1|TRBV25-1
TGTGCCAGCAGGAAACATGGACAGGGGGGCACCGGGGAGCTGTTTTTT
CASRKHGQGGTGELFF
>TRBJ2-3|NA|NA|TRBV19
TGTGCCAGTAGAGCCGAGCCTAGCACAGATACGCAGTATTTT
CASRAEPSTDTQYF
>TRBJ2-3|NA|NA|TRBV9
TGTGCCAGCAGCGCGCCAGCCGGGGGGCTCACAGATACGCAGTATTTT
CASSAPAGGLTDTQYF
>TRBJ1-1|few|TRBD1|TRBV2
TGTGCCAGCAGGGCCCAAACAGGGGTTATCACTGAAGCTTTCTTT
CASRAQTGVITEAFF
>TRBJ1-1|few|NA|TRBV7-9
TGTGCCAGCAGCCCCACCCAGGACACTGAAGCTTTCTTT
CASSPTQDTEAFF
>TRBJ1-1|few|NA|TRBV7-2
TGTGCCAGCAGTTGGGGCGAAGCCACTGAAGCTTTCTTT
CASSWGEATEAFF
>TRBJ2-2|NA|NA|TRBV15
TGTGCCACCAGCAGTCCTGTACAGGCGGGATTGAACACCGGGGAGCTGTTTTTT
CATSSPVQAGLNTGELFF
>TRBJ1-1|NA|NA|TRBV2
TGTGCCAGCAGCGCTACAGTGAACACTGAAGCTTTCTTT
CASSATVNTEAFF
>TRBJ2-3|few|TRBD2|TRBV5-4
TGTGCCAGCAGCTTGGAAGCGGGGAAATTCGCAGATACGCAGTATTTT
CASSLEAGKFADTQYF
>TRBJ1-2|NA|NA|TRBV27
TGTGCCAGCGGAGAGGGATTTGATGGCTACACCTTC
CASGEGFDGYTF
>TRBJ1-3|few|NA|TRBV2
TGTGCCAGCAGTATCACGGTCGCAGGGTCCGGAAACACCATATATTTT
CASSITVAGSGNTIYF
>TRBJ1-5|few|NA|TRBV7-9
TGTGCCAGCAGCTTAGCGGGCCAGGGATACAATCAGCCCCAGCATTTT
CASSLAGQGYNQPQHF
>TRBJ2-1|few|TRBD2|TRBV5-1
TGCGCCAGCAGGATAGCGGGGGGGACCTACAATGAGCAGTTCTTC
CASRIAGGTYNEQFF
>TRBJ2-5|NA|TRBD2|TRBV7-2
TGTGCCAGCAGCCGGACTAGCGGGTTCCAAGAGACCCAGTACTTC
CASSRTSGFQETQYF
>TRBJ2-2|few|TRBD1|TRBV7-9
TGTGCCAGCAGCTCACCGGGACAGGGGGTTTTGGACACCGGGGAGCTGTTTTTT
CASSSPGQGVLDTGELFF
>TRBJ2-7|few|NA|TRBV5-1
TGCGCCAGCACCGGAGGGCAGGCCTACGAGCAGTACTTC
CASTGGQAYEQYF
>TRBJ1-1|few|TRBD1|TRBV19
TGTGCCAGTCGACGACAGGGAACTGAAGCTTTCTTT
CASRRQGTEAFF
>TRBJ2-3|NA|NA|TRBV9
TGTGCCAGCAGCGTCTCTTGGGGCTCTGGCACAGATACGCAGTATTTT
CASSVSWGSGTDTQYF
>TRBJ1-2|NA|NA|TRBV29-1
TGCAGCGTTGATACAGGGAGTTGGTATGGCTACACCTTC
CSVDTGSWYGYTF
>TRBJ2-7|few|NA|TRBV7-2
TGTGCCAGCAGCTTAGTTTGGGATATGGGGGCCGAGCAGTACTTC
CASSLVWDMGAEQYF